The 21 T cell receptor beta chains below come from one sample, sequenced in a study of tissue T cells after allogeneic stem cell transplantation. Data came from immunoSEQ multiplex PCR; TCRdb stores just in-frame clones and leaves some out. The repertoire has some 7,000 clones, over 70% of them found once; the top ten carry approximately 15%. This sample comprised skin, obtained at autopsy. The source is a male patient over 55 with steroid-refractory graft-versus-host disease after an allogeneic stem cell transplant. Some of these T cells may belong to the graft donor.

The chain joins TRBV28 to TRBJ2-5; D unresolved. V was pared by 4 bases and J by 2 bases, with 14 bases between. Germline-derived CDR1 and CDR2 are MDHEN and SYDVKM. The length of the CDR3 is 15 residues. The CDR3 spells CASSYVVVPQETQYF. As DNA, the CDR3 is TGTGCCAGCAGTTACGTCGTGGTCCCACAAGAGACCCAGTACTTC.

The chain links TRBV7-9 to TRBJ2-1; D remains ambiguous. CDR1 and CDR2 (germline): SEHNR, FQNEAQ (reference sequence). CDR3 length: 16 residues. Deletions cut 4 bases from V and 1 base from J, with 14 bases between. The CDR3 sequence is CASSSSPQLSYNEQFF. CDR3 DNA sequence: TGTGCCAGCAGCTCGAGCCCCCAGCTATCCTACAATGAGCAGTTCTTC.

The chain is built from TRBV21-1 and TRBJ1-1. TRBV21-1 is a pseudogene segment. The CDR3 runs 15 residues. In nucleotides, the CDR3 is TGTGCCAGCATTGGGAGGGGGTCTACCCCCTATGAAGCTTTCTTT. Protein product: CASIGRGSTPYEAFF.

The sample holds a few counts of this clone. The chain combines TRBV7-2 with TRBJ1-6; no clear D gene. The V gene lost 3 bases and the J gene lost 4 bases, with 10 bases spanning the gap. The length of the CDR3 is 15 residues. Germline CDR1 is SGHTA and CDR2 is FQGNSA. DNA of the CDR3: TGTGCCAGCAGCTTTGAGCCAGCATATAATTCACCCCTCCACTTT. It yields the protein CASSFEPAYNSPLHF. The full variable domain, completed using reference TRBV7-2 and TRBJ1-6, is GAGVSQSPSNKVTEKGKDVELRCDPISGHTALYWYRQSLGQGLEFLIYFQGNSAPDKSGLPSDRFSAERTGGSVSTLTIQRTQQEDSAVYLCASSFEPAYNSPLHFGNGTRLTVT.

The genes are TRBV7-6 and TRBJ2-2, with TRBD2 identical over 13 bases. The germline V gene encodes CDR1 SGHVS and CDR2 FNYEAQ. V gave up 5 bases and J gave up 2 bases; unmatched junction bases: 5. The CDR3 totals 17 residues. CDR3 residues: CASSRTSGGLNTGELFF. In nucleotides, the CDR3 is TGTGCCAGCAGCAGGACTAGCGGGGGACTTAACACCGGGGAGCTGTTTTTT.

This clone was observed once. The chain uses TRBV3-1 (or the pseudogene TRBV3-2) and TRBJ2-1, with D perhaps TRBD1 or TRBD2 (5 bases each). CDR1 is LGHDT and CDR2 is YNNKEL in the germline V gene (reference sequence). The CDR3 totals 11 residues. V was pared by 4 bases and J by 14 bases, with 12 bases between. In DNA, the CDR3 is TGTGCCAGCAGCCGTCAGGGAGCTAAGTTCTTC. It yields the protein CASSRQGAKFF.

This clone has a handful of counts. The genes are TRBV15 and TRBJ1-1; D gene ambiguous. CDR1 and CDR2 (germline): LNHNV, YYDKDF (reference sequence). Deletions cut 1 base from V and 1 base from J, with 10 bases between. CDR3 length: 15 residues. The CDR3 protein is CATSRGNFENTEAFF. The CDR3 nucleotides are TGTGCCACCAGCAGAGGAAATTTTGAGAACACTGAAGCTTTCTTT.

V usage is TRBV12-3 or TRBV12-4 and J usage is TRBJ2-1, with D unresolved. V was trimmed by 8 bases and J by 6 bases, leaving 11 bases between them. The CDR3 length is 12 residues. CDR3 sequence reads: CASCPGVNEQFF. Here the CDR3 DNA reads TGTGCCAGCTGTCCGGGCGTCAATGAGCAGTTCTTC.

DNA of the CDR3: TGTGCCAGCAGCCAGGACGTTCCGGAGTACTTC. It encodes CASSQDVPEYF. The gene calls are TRBV7-9 and TRBJ2-7; no definite D call. V was cut by 5 bases and J by 11 bases, with 13 bases left in between. The CDR3 sequence is 11 residues long. Germline CDR1 and CDR2: SEHNR and FQNEAQ (reference sequence).

The gene calls are TRBV9 and TRBJ2-3; 16 nucleotides align to TRBD2. This CDR3 region has 18 residues. Germline V gene sequence: CDR1 SGDLS, CDR2 YYNGEE. After removal of 4 bases from V and 5 bases from J, the junction contained 10 bases not matched to a gene. The CDR3 nucleotides read TGTGCCAGCAGCTCCCGGGGACTAGCGGGGGGGCCAGGAGATACGCAGTATTTT. It codes for CASSSRGLAGGPGDTQYF.

The chain has TRBV7-3 and TRBJ2-5; maybe TRBD2 (6 bases). From germline, CDR1 is SGHTA and CDR2 FQGTGA. The V end was cut by 5 bases, the J end by 5 bases, with 18 bases between. The CDR3 is 15 residues long. The CDR3 reads CASSHSGGALETQYF. DNA for the CDR3: TGTGCCAGCAGCCACTCAGGAGGGGCCTTGGAGACCCAGTACTTC.

This sequence joins TRBV7-9 and TRBJ2-1; D remains ambiguous. The V end was cut by 1 base, the J end by 5 bases, with 15 bases between. CDR1 and CDR2 (germline): SEHNR, FQNEAQ (reference sequence). This CDR3 spans 16 amino acids. Written as DNA, the CDR3 is TGTGCCAGCAGCTTAGTGACGGGCGTTTTAGACAATGAGCAGTTCTTC. This translates into CASSLVTGVLDNEQFF.

This clone occurred once. The chain combines TRBV30 with TRBJ2-1, with 10 bases matching TRBD2. The CDR3 consists of 16 residues. V gave up 0 bases and J gave up 4 bases; unmatched junction bases: 6. Germline values: CDR1 GTSNPN, CDR2 SVGIG (reference sequence). The CDR3 sequence is CAWSVLGSGGYNEQFF. The CDR3 bases are TGTGCCTGGAGTGTACTAGGTAGCGGGGGGTACAATGAGCAGTTCTTC.

This chain links TRBV27 with TRBJ2-7, with a weak D call TRBD2 (6 bases). CDR1 is MNHEY and CDR2 is SMNVEV in the germline V gene (reference sequence). Trimming left V 7 bases short and J 1 base short, with 11 bases between. The length of the CDR3 is 13 residues. This CDR3 is CASTPGTSYEQYF. Here the CDR3 DNA reads TGTGCCAGCACCCCCGGGACTTCCTACGAGCAGTACTTC.

The chain couples TRBV10-3 to TRBJ1-1; D might be TRBD1 (6 bases). Germline CDR1 is ENHRY and CDR2 is SYGVKD. The CDR3 loop spans 16 amino acids. The V gene lost 0 bases and the J gene lost 1 base, with 12 bases spanning the gap. The chain's CDR3 is CAISESIQGKNTEAFF. Here the CDR3 DNA reads TGTGCCATCAGTGAGTCGATTCAGGGGAAGAACACTGAAGCTTTCTTT.

The V gene is TRBV4-1, the J gene TRBJ1-1, with unresolved D. Germline CDR1 is MGHRA and CDR2 is YSYEKL. Trimming pared 1 base from V and 7 bases from J, leaving 16 bases between. This CDR3 has 15 amino acids. The CDR3 reads CASSQAALGNGEAFF. The CDR3 region has the DNA TGCGCCAGCAGCCAAGCTGCCCTGGGGAACGGTGAAGCTTTCTTT.

The rearrangement uses TRBV3-1 (or the pseudogene TRBV3-2) and TRBJ2-1, with D possibly TRBD2 on 6 matching bases. Trimming took 5 bases from V and 6 from J, leaving 11 bases between them. From germline, CDR1 is LGHDT and CDR2 YNNKEL (reference sequence). The CDR3 is 13 residues long. The chain's CDR3 is CASSDTSPNEQFF. The CDR3 DNA is TGTGCCAGCAGCGACACTAGCCCCAATGAGCAGTTCTTC.

In the case of this clone: Other DNA sequences of this sample code for an identical CDR3. The chain couples TRBV13 to TRBJ2-7; perhaps TRBD2 as D (7 bases). The CDR3 runs 14 residues. Trimming removed 5 bases at V and 7 bases at J, with 18 bases between. Germline lookup yields CDR1 PRHDT and CDR2 FYEKMQ (reference sequence). The CDR3 loop reads CASSDRGGGEEQYF. In nucleotides, the CDR3 is TGTGCCAGCAGCGACCGAGGGGGGGGAGAGGAGCAGTACTTC.

The rearrangement joins TRBV5-6 to TRBJ1-4; the D is unclear. Germline CDR1 SGHDT, CDR2 YYEEEE. V lost 1 base and J lost 7, with 14 bases in between. CDR3 length equals 15 residues. The CDR3 sequence is CASSLTGRDGEKLFF. CDR3 DNA sequence: TGTGCCAGCAGCTTGACGGGCAGAGACGGTGAAAAACTGTTTTTT.

In DNA form, the CDR3 reads TGTGCCAGCAGTGAATTGAACGGCATCTCCACAGATACGCAGTATTTT. It translates to CASSELNGISTDTQYF. V is TRBV6-1 and J is TRBJ2-3; D remains unclear. Germline-derived CDR1 and CDR2 are MNHNS and SASEGT. The germline V and J ends were trimmed by 2 bases and 2 bases, with 14 bases remaining between them. The CDR3 spans 16 residues.

This chain uses TRBV5-1 with TRBJ2-7, with 8 nucleotides matching TRBD1. V lost 4 bases and J lost 3; bases outside the gene matches: 6. The CDR3 sequence is 14 residues long. Germline V gene sequence: CDR1 SGHRS, CDR2 YFSETQ. The DNA of the CDR3 is TGCGCCAGCAGCGGAGGACAGGGTGGCTACGAGCAGTACTTC. It specifies CASSGGQGGYEQYF.